Detailed here is one TCR beta chain. A single count supports this clonotype. Its binding antigen is unknown. No base-level quality is on record; no much larger clone is a single base apart. A single read constitutes weak evidence. The data are from a study of T cells in Graves' hyperthyroidism and ophthalmopathy (dated by TCRdb to between 2018 and 2021). Background on the whole study: Peripheral blood was collected at initial diagnosis, before any treatment. To identify TCR V-J signatures that set the groups apart, the researchers used a discovery cohort of 100 or so patients, made up of some 41 with Graves' ophthalmopathy and about 60 with stable Graves' hyperthyroidism. An independent validation cohort of under 20 hyperthyroidism patients and 17 patients who later progressed to ophthalmopathy tested prospective prediction of ophthalmopathy. The roughly 91 discovery patients were randomly divided into training and test sets at a 7:3 ratio. In addition, the study compared T-cell repertoires in thyroid tissue and in blood from roughly 6 Graves' hyperthyroidism patients. After blood sampling, hyperthyroidism patients were treated with methimazole at a starting dose of 30 mg daily, and ophthalmopathy patients were treated with high-dose intravenous methylprednisolone. According to the paper, TCR Vbeta CDR3 sequencing was carried out on about 140 peripheral blood samples, which came from 40 to 45 ophthalmopathy, fewer than 80 hyperthyroidism and roughly 17 progressor patients. The full study reports these points: Most expanded thyroid clonotypes (frequency above 0.001) were also detected in blood, suggesting blood repertoires may reflect thyroid immune responses. Sample size was not statistically predetermined, and blinding of investigators to group allocation was not performed. A 13 V-J signature model separated ophthalmopathy from stable hyperthyroidism, with around 91% sensitivity and just under 84% specificity in cross-validation and 80%/75% in testing. In validation, the model predicted progression to ophthalmopathy with 55% to 71% sensitivity and about 73% specificity, a median of about six months before onset.

TCR beta CDR3 regions were amplified from RNA transcripts. For the first round of RT-PCR on the TCR CDR3, the HTBI primer set was used together with the Qiagen OneStep RT-PCR kit. Libraries were constructed in a second round of multiplex PCR, after which size selection and purification were carried out. The libraries were sequenced on an Illumina HiSeq2000 using paired-end 100 bp reads. The paper's processing steps were these. Raw data were processed with SOAPnuke, discarding reads with adapters, uncalled bases, mean Phred below 15, or no exact constant-primer or identifier match. COPE v1.2.5 was used to merge high-quality paired reads, and clonotypes were defined as unique nucleotide sequences. MiTCR v1.1 was used to align the clonotypes against IMGT TRBV, TRBD and TRBJ reference segments. Only V-J combinations with frequency above 0.0001, covering roughly 99% of repertoires, were analysed. The TCS score was defined as F50 (clonal expansion) divided by E x V (chaos), with BLOSUM62-based TCRdist calculated between CDR3 peptides within each V-J. Welch's t-statistics and random forest reduced approximately 520 V-J features to 13, which were used in a naive Bayes classifier (R e1071). In TCRdb, the public reads were trimmed at Q25 with fastp and aligned with MiXCR, with productive beta chains retained. Here each entry gathers all rows of one CDR3 protein and keeps the most common genes and DNA. TCRdb's processing, not the study's, gives the V and J calls here. The sample data list around 530,000 distinct CDR3 sequences, and roughly 18% of these were observed just once. The ten largest clones take up roughly a sixth of the sample.

Taken from the germline V gene (reference sequence), the CDR1 and CDR2 loops are PRHDT and FYEKMQ. V lost 3 bases and J lost 3 bases, and the count of bases not matched to a germline gene is 1. The CDR3 covers 14 residues, taking in both the cysteine and the phenylalanine. Here the CDR3 DNA is all that survives: 42 bases in frame from base 1. In the ophthalmopathy patients, disease was moderately to severely active, with a Clinical Activity Score of 3 or more, a NOSPECS grade of 4 or more, and a duration of less than 3 months. Exclusion was applied to patients with uncontrolled infections, other autoimmune diseases, pregnancy or lactation. Diagnoses were established on the basis of clinical symptoms, serum thyroxine and TRAb, thyroid ultrasound, and orbital computed tomography. Ficoll-Paque density gradient centrifugation was used to isolate PBMCs from approximately 10 ml of fresh peripheral blood. Trizol reagent was used to extract total RNA, and RNA quality was then checked on an Agilent 2100 Bioanalyzer.

The sequenced material came from blood. The sequence is built from TRBV13 and TRBJ1-3; TRBD1 aligns with 8 central bases. The receptor was isolated from a woman aged 18-29 years with Graves' ophthalmopathy. The DNA sequence follows: TGTGCCAGCAGCTTCACAGGGGGTGGAAACACCATATATTTT. Its translation reads: CASSFTGGGNTIYF.